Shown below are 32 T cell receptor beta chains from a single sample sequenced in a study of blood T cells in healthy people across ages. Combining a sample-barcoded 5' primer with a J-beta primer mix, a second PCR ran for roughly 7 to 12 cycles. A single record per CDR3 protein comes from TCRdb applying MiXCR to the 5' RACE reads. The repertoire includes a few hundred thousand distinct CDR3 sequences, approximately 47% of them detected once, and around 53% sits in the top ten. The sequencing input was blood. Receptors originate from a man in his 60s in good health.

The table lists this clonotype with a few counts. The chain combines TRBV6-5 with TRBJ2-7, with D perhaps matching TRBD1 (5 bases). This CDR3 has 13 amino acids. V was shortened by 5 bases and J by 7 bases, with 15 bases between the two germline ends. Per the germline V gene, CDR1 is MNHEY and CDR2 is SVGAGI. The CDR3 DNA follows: TGTGCCAGCAGTCCTCGACAGCCTCCAGAGCAGTACTTC. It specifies CASSPRQPPEQYF.

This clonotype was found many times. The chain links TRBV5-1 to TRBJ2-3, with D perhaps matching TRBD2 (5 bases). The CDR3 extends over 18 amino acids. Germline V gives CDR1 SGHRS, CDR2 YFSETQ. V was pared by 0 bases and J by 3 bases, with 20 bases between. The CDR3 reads CASSLEASQALRTDTQYF. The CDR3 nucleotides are TGCGCCAGCAGCTTGGAAGCTAGCCAGGCGCTTCGTACAGATACGCAGTATTTT.

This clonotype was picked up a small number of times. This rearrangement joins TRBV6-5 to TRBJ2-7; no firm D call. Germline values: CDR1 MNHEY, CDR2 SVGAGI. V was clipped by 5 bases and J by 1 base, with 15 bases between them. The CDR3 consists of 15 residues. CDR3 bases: TGTGCCAGCAGTAGAGACACGGCTTCGTCCTACGAGCAGTACTTC. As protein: CASSRDTASSYEQYF.

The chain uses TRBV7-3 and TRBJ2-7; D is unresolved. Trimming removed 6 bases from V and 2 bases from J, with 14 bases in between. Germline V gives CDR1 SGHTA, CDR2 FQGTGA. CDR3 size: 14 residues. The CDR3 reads CASSPRAYPYEQYF. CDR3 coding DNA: TGTGCCAGCAGTCCAAGGGCGTACCCCTACGAGCAGTACTTC.

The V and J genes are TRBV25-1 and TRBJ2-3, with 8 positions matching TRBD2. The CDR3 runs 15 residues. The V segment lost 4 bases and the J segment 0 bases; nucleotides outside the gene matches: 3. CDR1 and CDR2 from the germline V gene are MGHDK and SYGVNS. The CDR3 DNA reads TGTGCCAGCAGTGGCGGGGGGAGGAGCACAGATACGCAGTATTTT. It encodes CASSGGGRSTDTQYF.

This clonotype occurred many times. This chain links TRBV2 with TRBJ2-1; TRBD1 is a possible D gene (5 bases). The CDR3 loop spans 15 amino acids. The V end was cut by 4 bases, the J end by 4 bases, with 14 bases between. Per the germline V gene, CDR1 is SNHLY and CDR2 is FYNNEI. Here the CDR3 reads CASSGLVGPYNEQFF. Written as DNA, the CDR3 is TGTGCCAGCAGTGGCCTTGTGGGGCCATACAATGAGCAGTTCTTC.

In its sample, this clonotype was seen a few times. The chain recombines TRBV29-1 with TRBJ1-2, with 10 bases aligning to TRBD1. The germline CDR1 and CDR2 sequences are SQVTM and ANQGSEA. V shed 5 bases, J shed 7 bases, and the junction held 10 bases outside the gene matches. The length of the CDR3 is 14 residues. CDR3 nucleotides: TGCAGCGTTCTCAACCCGGGACAGGGGACTGGCTACACCTTC. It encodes CSVLNPGQGTGYTF.

The CDR3 DNA follows: TGTGCCAGCAGTGCCCGACAGGGCTATAATTCACCCCTCCACTTT. Translating gives CASSARQGYNSPLHF. The chain uses TRBV25-1 and TRBJ1-6, with 7 bases aligning to TRBD1. V was pared by 4 bases and J by 3 bases, with 3 bases of the junction left unmatched. The CDR3 length is 15 residues. Germline CDR1 MGHDK, CDR2 SYGVNS.

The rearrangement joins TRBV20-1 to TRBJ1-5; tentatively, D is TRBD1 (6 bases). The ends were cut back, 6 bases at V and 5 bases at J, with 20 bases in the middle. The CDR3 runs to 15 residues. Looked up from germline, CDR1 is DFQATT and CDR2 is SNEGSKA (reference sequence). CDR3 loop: CSAPKGGGADQPQHF. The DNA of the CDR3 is TGCAGTGCCCCGAAGGGGGGGGGCGCGGATCAGCCCCAGCATTTT.

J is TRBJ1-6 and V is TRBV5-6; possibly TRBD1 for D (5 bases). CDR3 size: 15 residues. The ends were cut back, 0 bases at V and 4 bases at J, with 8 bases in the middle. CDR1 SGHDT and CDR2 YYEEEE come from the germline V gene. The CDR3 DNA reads TGTGCCAGCAGCTTGGGAGGGACGTATAATTCACCCCTCCACTTT. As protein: CASSLGGTYNSPLHF.

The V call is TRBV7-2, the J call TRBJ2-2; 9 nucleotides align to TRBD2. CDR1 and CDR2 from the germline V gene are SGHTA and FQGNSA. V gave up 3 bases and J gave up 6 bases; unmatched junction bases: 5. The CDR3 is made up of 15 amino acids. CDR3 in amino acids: CASSFTSGLPGELFF. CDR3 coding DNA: TGTGCCAGCAGCTTTACTAGCGGGCTCCCCGGGGAGCTGTTTTTT.

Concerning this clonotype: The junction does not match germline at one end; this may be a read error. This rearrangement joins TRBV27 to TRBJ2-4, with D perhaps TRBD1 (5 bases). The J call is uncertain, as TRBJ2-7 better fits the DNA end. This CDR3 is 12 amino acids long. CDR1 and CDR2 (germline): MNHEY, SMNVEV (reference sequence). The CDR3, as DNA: TGTCCCAGCAGTTCCGTCAGGGACGAGCAGTACTTC. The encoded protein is CPSSSVRDEQYF.

This CDR3 is CAWSVRGTSYEQYF. The CDR3 DNA is TGTGCCTGGAGTGTACGGGGAACGTCCTACGAGCAGTACTTC. The J gene is TRBJ2-7, the V gene TRBV30; possible D gene TRBD2, 5 bases. Looked up from germline, CDR1 is GTSNPN and CDR2 is SVGIG (reference sequence). This CDR3 has 14 amino acids. Trimming pared 0 bases from V and 1 base from J, leaving 10 bases between.

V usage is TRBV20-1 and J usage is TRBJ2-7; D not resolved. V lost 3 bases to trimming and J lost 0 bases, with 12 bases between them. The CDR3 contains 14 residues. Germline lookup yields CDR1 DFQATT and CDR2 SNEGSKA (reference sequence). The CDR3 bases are TGCAGTGCTAGCTCCCCTATTAGCTCCTACGAGCAGTACTTC. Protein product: CSASSPISSYEQYF.

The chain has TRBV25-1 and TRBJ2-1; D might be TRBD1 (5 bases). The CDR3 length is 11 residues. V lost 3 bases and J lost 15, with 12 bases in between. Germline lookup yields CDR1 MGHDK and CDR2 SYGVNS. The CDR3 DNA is TGTGCCAGCAGTGAGACCTCAGGGCCGTTCTTC. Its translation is CASSETSGPFF.

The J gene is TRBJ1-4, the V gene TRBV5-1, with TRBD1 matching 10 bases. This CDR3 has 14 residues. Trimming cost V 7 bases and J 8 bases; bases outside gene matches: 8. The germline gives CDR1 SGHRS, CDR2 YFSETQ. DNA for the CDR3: TGCGCCAGCGCCCTAGGGACAGGGGAGGAAAAACTGTTTTTT. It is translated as CASALGTGEEKLFF.

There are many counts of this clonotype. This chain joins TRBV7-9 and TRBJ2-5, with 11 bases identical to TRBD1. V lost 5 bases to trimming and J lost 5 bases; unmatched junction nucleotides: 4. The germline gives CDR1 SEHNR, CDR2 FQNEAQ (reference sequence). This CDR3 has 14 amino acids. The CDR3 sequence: CASSTRTGGETQYF. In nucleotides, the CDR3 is TGTGCCAGCAGCACGAGGACAGGGGGCGAGACCCAGTACTTC.

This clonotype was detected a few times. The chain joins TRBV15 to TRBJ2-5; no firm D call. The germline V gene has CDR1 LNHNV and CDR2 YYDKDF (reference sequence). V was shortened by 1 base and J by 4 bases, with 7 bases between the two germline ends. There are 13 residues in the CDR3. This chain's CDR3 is CATSRGVGETQYF. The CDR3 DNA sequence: TGTGCCACCAGCAGAGGGGTAGGAGAGACCCAGTACTTC.

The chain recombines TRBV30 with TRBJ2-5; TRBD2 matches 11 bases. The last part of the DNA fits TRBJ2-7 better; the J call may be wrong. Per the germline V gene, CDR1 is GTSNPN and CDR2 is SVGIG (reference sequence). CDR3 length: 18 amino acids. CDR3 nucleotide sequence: TGTGCCTGGAGTAGACTAGCGGGGCTTCGGGCCGGCTCCTACGAGCAGTACTTC. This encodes CAWSRLAGLRAGSYEQYF.

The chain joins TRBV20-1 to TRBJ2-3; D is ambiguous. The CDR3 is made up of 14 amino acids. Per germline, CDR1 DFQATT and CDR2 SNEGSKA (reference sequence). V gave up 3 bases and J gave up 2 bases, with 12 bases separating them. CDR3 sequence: CSASPSSITDTQYF. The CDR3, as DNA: TGCAGTGCTAGCCCCAGCTCGATCACAGATACGCAGTATTTT.

The CDR3: CASSESGPSRETQYF. In DNA, the CDR3 is TGTGCCAGCAGCGAAAGCGGACCGAGTCGAGAGACCCAGTACTTC. The chain employs TRBV7-2 and TRBJ2-5; D may be TRBD2 (5 bases). Germline lookup yields CDR1 SGHTA and CDR2 FQGNSA. V was shortened by 5 bases and J by 4 bases, with 17 bases between the two germline ends. The CDR3 has 15 residues. Full variable domain (remainder filled in from reference TRBV7-2 and TRBJ2-5): GAGVSQSPSNKVTEKGKDVELRCDPISGHTALYWYRQSLGQGLEFLIYFQGNSAPDKSGLPSDRFSAERTGGSVSTLTIQRTQQEDSAVYLCASSESGPSRETQYFGPGTRLLVL.

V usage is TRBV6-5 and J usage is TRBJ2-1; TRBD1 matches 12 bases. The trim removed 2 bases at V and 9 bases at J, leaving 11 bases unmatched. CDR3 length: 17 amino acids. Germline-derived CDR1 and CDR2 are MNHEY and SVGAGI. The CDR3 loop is CASSYVPAGQGASEQFF. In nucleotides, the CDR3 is TGTGCCAGCAGTTACGTCCCCGCGGGACAGGGGGCGAGTGAGCAGTTCTTC.

The CDR3 coding sequence is TGTGCCAGCAGTTATACGGAGGGACGGCCTAACAATCAGCCCCAGCATTTT. Its translation is CASSYTEGRPNNQPQHF. V gene TRBV6-2 or TRBV6-3 combines with J gene TRBJ1-5; a weak D match, TRBD1 (5 bases). The CDR3 length is 17 residues. The germline V and J ends were trimmed by 3 bases and 3 bases, with 18 bases remaining between them. Germline V gene data show CDR1 as MNHEY and CDR2 as SVGEGT.

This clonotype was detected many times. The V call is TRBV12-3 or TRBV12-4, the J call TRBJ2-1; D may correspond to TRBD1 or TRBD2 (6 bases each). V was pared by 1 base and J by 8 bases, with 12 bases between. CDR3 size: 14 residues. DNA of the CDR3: TGTGCCAGCAGTTTAGGGGCAAGGGGGGATGAGCAGTTCTTC. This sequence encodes CASSLGARGDEQFF.

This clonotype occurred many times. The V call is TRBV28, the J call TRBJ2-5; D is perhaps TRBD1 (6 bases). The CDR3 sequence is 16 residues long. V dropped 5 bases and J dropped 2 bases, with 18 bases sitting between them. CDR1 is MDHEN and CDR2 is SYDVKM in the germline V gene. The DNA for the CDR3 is TGTGCCAGCAGTAATGGGGACGTGGGGGCACAAGAGACCCAGTACTTC. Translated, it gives CASSNGDVGAQETQYF.

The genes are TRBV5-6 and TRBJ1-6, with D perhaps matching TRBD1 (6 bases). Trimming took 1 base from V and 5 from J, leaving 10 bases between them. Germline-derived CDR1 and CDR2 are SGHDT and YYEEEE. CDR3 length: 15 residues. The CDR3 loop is CASSLTGSDNSPLHF. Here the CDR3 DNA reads TGTGCCAGCAGCTTGACAGGGTCCGATAATTCACCCCTCCACTTT.

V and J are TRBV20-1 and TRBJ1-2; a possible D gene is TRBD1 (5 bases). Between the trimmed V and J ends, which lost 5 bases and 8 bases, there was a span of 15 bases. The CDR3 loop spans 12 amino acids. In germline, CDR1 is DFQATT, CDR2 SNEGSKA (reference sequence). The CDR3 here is CSAHSAGRGYTF. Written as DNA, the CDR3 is TGCAGTGCTCATTCTGCAGGGAGGGGCTACACCTTC.

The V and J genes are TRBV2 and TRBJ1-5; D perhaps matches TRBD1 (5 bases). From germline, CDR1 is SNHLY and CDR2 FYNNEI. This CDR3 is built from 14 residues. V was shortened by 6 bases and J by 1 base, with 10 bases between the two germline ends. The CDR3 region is CASRSSGSNQPQHF. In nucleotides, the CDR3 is TGTGCCAGCAGGTCCTCAGGGAGCAATCAGCCCCAGCATTTT.

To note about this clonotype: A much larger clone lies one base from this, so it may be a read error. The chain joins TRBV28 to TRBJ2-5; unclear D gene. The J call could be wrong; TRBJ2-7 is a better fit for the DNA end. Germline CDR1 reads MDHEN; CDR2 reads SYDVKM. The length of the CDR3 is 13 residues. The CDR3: CASSSLRFCEQYF. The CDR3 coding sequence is TGTGCCAGCAGTTCCCTGCGATTTTGCGAGCAGTACTTC.

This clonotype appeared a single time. The CDR3 protein is CASSVQGVGTEAFF. In DNA, the CDR3 is TGTGCCAGCAGCGTACAGGGGGTAGGGACTGAAGCTTTCTTT. The chain uses TRBV7-2 and TRBJ1-1; 8 bases agree with TRBD1. This CDR3 is 14 amino acids long. Unmatched junction bases numbered 7, after V lost 5 bases and J lost 5 bases. Germline CDR1 and CDR2: SGHTA and FQGNSA.

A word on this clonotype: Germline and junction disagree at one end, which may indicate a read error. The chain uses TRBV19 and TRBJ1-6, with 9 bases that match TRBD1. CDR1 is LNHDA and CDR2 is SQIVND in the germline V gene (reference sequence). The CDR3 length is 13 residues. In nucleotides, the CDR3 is TGTGCCAGCAAGGACAGGGGTAATTCACCCCCCCACTTT. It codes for CASKDRGNSPPHF.

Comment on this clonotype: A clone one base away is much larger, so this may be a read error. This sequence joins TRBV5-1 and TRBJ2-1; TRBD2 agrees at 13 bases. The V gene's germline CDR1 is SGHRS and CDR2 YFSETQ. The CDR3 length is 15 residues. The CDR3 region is CTSSTGLAGVNEQFF. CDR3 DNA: TGCACCAGCAGCACCGGACTAGCGGGGGTCAATGAGCAGTTCTTC. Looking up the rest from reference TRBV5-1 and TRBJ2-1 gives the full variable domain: KAGVTQTPRYLIKTRGQQVTLSCSPISGHRSVSWYQQTPGQGLQFLFEYFSETQRNKGNFPGRFSGRQFSNSRSEMNVSTLELGDSALYLCTSSTGLAGVNEQFFGPGTRLTVL.